Presented here are 30 T cell receptor beta chains from one specimen sequenced in a study of cytomegalovirus exposure and HLA in healthy donors. Produced via immunoSEQ multiplex PCR; TCRdb's table is partial and in-frame only. The sample lists fewer than 120,000 clones; 88% were seen once. Material for sequencing was PBMCs. The receptor set was obtained from a woman under 40 in good health and CMV-seropositive.

This clone has only one observation. The chain recombines TRBV7-2 with TRBJ2-7; a weak D match, TRBD2 (6 bases). The CDR3 covers 12 residues. Between the trimmed V and J ends, which lost 4 bases and 7 bases, there was a span of 11 bases. Looked up from germline, CDR1 is SGHTA and CDR2 is FQGNSA. The CDR3 DNA reads as TGTGCCAGCAGCTCGGGAGTTGGGGAGCAGTACTTC. Protein product: CASSSGVGEQYF.

V is TRBV7-2 and J is TRBJ2-7; 10 positions match TRBD1. The CDR3 length is 14 residues. From germline, CDR1 is SGHTA and CDR2 FQGNSA. The ends lost 5 bases at V and 4 bases at J; junction bases unmatched: 5. The CDR3 loop is CASSRDRGRYEQYF. The CDR3 DNA sequence: TGTGCCAGCAGCCGGGACAGGGGAAGGTACGAGCAGTACTTC.

V is TRBV25-1 and J is TRBJ2-1, with TRBD2 as a possible D gene (6 bases). Germline V gives CDR1 MGHDK, CDR2 SYGVNS. The CDR3 extends over 15 amino acids. V dropped 3 bases and J dropped 6 bases, with 15 bases sitting between them. This chain's CDR3 is CASSEAGKRGNEQFF. CDR3 DNA: TGTGCCAGCAGTGAGGCGGGGAAAAGAGGCAATGAGCAGTTCTTC.

The genes are TRBV2 and TRBJ2-7; a weak D match, TRBD2 (6 bases). V was shortened by 8 bases and J by 2 bases, with 16 bases between the two germline ends. CDR3 length equals 14 residues. Germline V gene sequence: CDR1 SNHLY, CDR2 FYNNEI. CDR3 amino acids: CASGEAGRTYEQYF. DNA for the CDR3: TGTGCCAGCGGCGAGGCGGGGAGGACCTACGAGCAGTACTTC.

This chain uses TRBV6-1 with TRBJ2-1; D may be TRBD2 (6 bases). The CDR3 consists of 14 residues. The germline gives CDR1 MNHNS, CDR2 SASEGT. V dropped 7 bases and J dropped 0 bases, with 10 bases sitting between them. The CDR3 sequence is CASTPGDSYNEQFF. The CDR3 nucleotides are TGTGCCAGCACCCCGGGGGACTCCTACAATGAGCAGTTCTTC.

The chain combines TRBV30 with TRBJ1-5, with D possibly TRBD1 on 6 matching bases. The CDR3 contains 13 residues. Trimming pared 2 bases from V and 4 bases from J, leaving 9 bases between. Germline-derived CDR1 and CDR2 are GTSNPN and SVGIG (reference sequence). CDR3 loop: CAWSSGANQPQHF. The CDR3 DNA follows: TGTGCCTGGAGTTCAGGGGCGAATCAGCCCCAGCATTTT.

This chain links TRBV6-7 with TRBJ2-7; D might be TRBD2 (6 bases). TRBV6-7 belongs to the ORF category, with a function that is uncertain. V was trimmed by 0 bases and J by 2 bases, leaving 17 bases between them. This CDR3 region has 17 residues. The CDR3 reads CASSYSMPGRRTYEQYF. CDR3 nucleotides: TGTGCCAGCAGTTACTCGATGCCAGGGAGGAGAACCTACGAGCAGTACTTC.

The V call is TRBV30, the J call TRBJ1-5; TRBD1 might be the D (5 bases). Germline V CDR1 and CDR2: GTSNPN, SVGIG (reference sequence). The length of the CDR3 is 14 residues. V lost 7 bases and J 0 bases, leaving 13 bases between the germline ends. The CDR3 sequence: CASGGPFSNQPQHF. DNA of the CDR3: TGTGCCTCCGGGGGTCCTTTTAGCAATCAGCCCCAGCATTTT.

V is TRBV15 and J is TRBJ2-3; 7 positions agree with TRBD1. Germline V lookup: CDR1 LNHNV, CDR2 YYDKDF (reference sequence). This CDR3 is 16 amino acids long. Unmatched junction bases numbered 5, after V lost 1 base and J lost 1 base. This chain's CDR3 is CATSRALGQGTDTQYF. The CDR3, as DNA: TGTGCCACCAGCAGAGCTCTTGGACAGGGCACAGATACGCAGTATTTT.

The chain employs TRBV9 and TRBJ1-4; 11 bases align to TRBD1. V trimming: 4 bases; J trimming: 7 bases; junction bases outside the gene matches: 9. CDR1 is SGDLS and CDR2 is YYNGEE in the germline V gene. The CDR3 is made up of 16 amino acids. The CDR3 sequence is CASSPRPGTGGEKLFF. CDR3 DNA: TGTGCCAGCAGCCCAAGGCCCGGGACAGGGGGTGAAAAACTGTTTTTT.

The V and J genes are TRBV4-2 and TRBJ2-3, with D tentatively TRBD2 (5 bases). The germline V gene has CDR1 LGHNA and CDR2 YNFKEQ. V lost 3 bases and J 4 bases, leaving 8 bases between the germline ends. CDR3 size: 13 residues. The CDR3: CASSQGDADTQYF. The DNA for the CDR3 is TGTGCCAGCAGCCAGGGAGACGCAGATACGCAGTATTTT.

The rearrangement joins TRBV2 to TRBJ2-7; 7 bases match TRBD2. The germline V gene encodes CDR1 SNHLY and CDR2 FYNNEI. J lost 5 bases, V lost 2 bases, and 3 bases had no gene match. The CDR3 has 13 residues. CDR3 loop: CASSERLADEQYF. CDR3 coding DNA: TGTGCCAGCAGTGAAAGACTAGCCGACGAGCAGTACTTC. The complete variable domain, with remaining parts taken from reference TRBV2 and TRBJ2-7, reads EPEVTQTPSHQVTQMGQEVILRCVPISNHLYFYWYRQILGQKVEFLVSFYNNEISEKSEIFDDQFSVERPDGSNFTLKIRSTKLEDSAMYFCASSERLADEQYFGPGTRLTVT.

The chain couples TRBV7-8 to TRBJ2-5; 8 bases map to TRBD1. CDR3 size: 14 residues. Germline assignment: CDR1 SGHVS and CDR2 FQNEAQ. The trim removed 1 base at V and 5 bases at J, leaving 3 bases unmatched. CDR3 region: CASSLGQGPETQYF. The CDR3 DNA reads TGTGCCAGCAGCTTAGGACAGGGGCCCGAGACCCAGTACTTC.

CDR3 region: CASSEGRNEQFF. In nucleotides, the CDR3 is TGTGCCAGCAGTGAGGGCCGCAATGAGCAGTTCTTC. This chain connects TRBV2 to TRBJ2-1, with D hard to call. Germline V gene lookup returns CDR1 SNHLY and CDR2 FYNNEI. The CDR3 length is 12 residues. V lost 3 bases, J lost 6 bases, and 6 bases lay in between.

This chain links TRBV30 with TRBJ1-6; 7 bases fit TRBD1. J gave up 4 bases and V 5 bases, and 5 bases lay outside the gene matches. The germline V gene has CDR1 GTSNPN and CDR2 SVGIG (reference sequence). The CDR3 runs 14 residues. CDR3 in DNA: TGTGCCTGGGGGGGGACAGCGTATAATTCACCCCTCCACTTT. Its translation: CAWGGTAYNSPLHF.

The chain combines TRBV2 with TRBJ2-7, with a weak D call TRBD1 (5 bases). V was clipped by 5 bases and J by 0 bases, with 11 bases between them. The CDR3 contains 14 residues. Looked up from germline, CDR1 is SNHLY and CDR2 is FYNNEI. CDR3 region: CASSLGRGSYEQYF. CDR3 coding DNA: TGTGCCAGCAGTTTAGGTAGGGGCTCCTACGAGCAGTACTTC.

J is TRBJ1-1 and V is TRBV5-1; TRBD1 matches 9 bases. Germline V CDR1 and CDR2: SGHRS, YFSETQ. The length of the CDR3 is 16 residues. V shed 3 bases and J 8 bases; nucleotides not matched to a gene: 14. The CDR3 here is CASSYTGGAGYEEAFF. The CDR3 DNA reads TGCGCCAGCAGCTACACAGGGGGCGCCGGTTATGAGGAAGCTTTCTTT.

The J gene is TRBJ2-5, the V gene TRBV10-3; possible D gene TRBD2, 6 bases. The germline CDR1 and CDR2 sequences are ENHRY and SYGVKD. This CDR3 region has 11 residues. V was cut by 10 bases and J by 4 bases, with 10 bases left in between. CDR3 residues: CATKAGETQYF. The CDR3 nucleotides are TGTGCCACCAAAGCGGGAGAGACCCAGTACTTC.

This clone was counted a few times. V gene TRBV30 combines with J gene TRBJ2-4, with TRBD1 as a possible D gene (5 bases). V was pared by 0 bases and J by 0 bases, with 9 bases between. This CDR3 has 15 amino acids. The germline V gene encodes CDR1 GTSNPN and CDR2 SVGIG (reference sequence). This CDR3 reads CAWSVDSSAKNIQYF. CDR3 bases: TGTGCCTGGAGTGTCGACAGTTCAGCCAAAAACATTCAGTACTTC.

The chain combines TRBV11-2 with TRBJ2-7; 7 nucleotides line up with TRBD2. This CDR3 region has 15 residues. CDR1 and CDR2 from the germline V gene are SGHAT and FQNNGV. With V trimmed by 5 bases and J by 2 bases, 9 bases remained unmatched. CDR3 protein: CASSSRNGGTYEQYF. In DNA form, the CDR3 reads TGTGCCAGCAGCAGTCGGAACGGGGGGACCTACGAGCAGTACTTC.

The CDR3 DNA is TGTGCCAGCAGCAGGACTAGCGGCAATGAGCAGTTCTTC. This translates into CASSRTSGNEQFF. This rearrangement joins TRBV7-6 to TRBJ2-1, with TRBD2 matching 10 bases. Losses at the gene ends were 5 bases for V and 6 bases for J; bases not matched to a gene: 1. Germline loops: CDR1 SGHVS, CDR2 FNYEAQ. The CDR3 covers 13 residues.

The chain couples TRBV5-4 to TRBJ2-5, with 8 bases aligning to TRBD2. CDR1 and CDR2 (germline): SGHNT, YYREEE (reference sequence). The CDR3 extends over 13 amino acids. The V gene end was trimmed by 4 bases and the J gene end by 4 bases; junction bases not matched to a gene: 3. CDR3 sequence reads: CASSPGTRETQYF. CDR3 coding DNA: TGTGCCAGCAGCCCCGGGACTAGAGAGACCCAGTACTTC. The full variable domain, with the rest looked up from reference TRBV5-4 and TRBJ2-5, is ETGVTQSPTHLIKTRGQQVTLRCSSQSGHNTVSWYQQALGQGPQFIFQYYREEENGRGNFPPRFSGLQFPNYSSELNVNALELDDSALYLCASSPGTRETQYFGPGTRLLVL.

The CDR3 DNA follows: TGTGCCAGCAGCCAGGGACAGGGATATCAGCCCCAGCATTTT. Protein: CASSQGQGYQPQHF. V gene TRBV28 combines with J gene TRBJ1-5; 9 bases line up with TRBD1. Per the germline V gene, CDR1 is MDHEN and CDR2 is SYDVKM. Unmatched junction bases numbered 5, after V lost 6 bases and J lost 5 bases. The CDR3 covers 14 residues.

This clone appeared a single time. The chain links TRBV21-1 to TRBJ1-2. TRBV21-1 is labeled a pseudogene. There are 16 residues in the CDR3. In DNA form, the CDR3 reads TGTGCCAGCAGCAAAAGGCGGGACTGTCGGAACTATGGCTACACCTTC. The encoded protein is CASSKRRDCRNYGYTF.

The V call is TRBV7-6, the J call TRBJ2-3, with TRBD2 matching 15 bases. Germline trimming cut 4 bases from V and 3 bases from J; bases unmatched to any gene: 8. Germline V gene lookup returns CDR1 SGHVS and CDR2 FNYEAQ. The CDR3 totals 18 residues. CDR3 sequence: CASSSGLAGGPSTDTQYF. CDR3 in DNA: TGTGCCAGCAGCTCCGGACTAGCGGGGGGGCCGTCGACAGATACGCAGTATTTT. The complete variable domain, with remaining parts taken from reference TRBV7-6 and TRBJ2-3, reads GAGVSQSPRYKVTKRGQDVALRCDPISGHVSLYWYRQALGQGPEFLTYFNYEAQQDKSGLPNDRFSAERPEGSISTLTIQRTEQRDSAMYRCASSSGLAGGPSTDTQYFGPGTRLTVL.

The rearrangement joins TRBV6-5 to TRBJ2-1; the match to TRBD2 covers 10 bases. The germline V gene encodes CDR1 MNHEY and CDR2 SVGAGI. This CDR3 has 16 amino acids. The V and J ends lost 2 bases and 7 bases, in that order; junction bases with no gene match: 8. This CDR3 is CASSYVGSGRGNEQFF. CDR3 in DNA: TGTGCCAGCAGTTACGTTGGGAGCGGGAGGGGGAATGAGCAGTTCTTC.

This chain connects TRBV2 to TRBJ1-3; 9 bases match TRBD1. The length of the CDR3 is 15 residues. The V segment lost 5 bases and the J segment 3 bases; nucleotides outside the gene matches: 5. Germline assignment: CDR1 SNHLY and CDR2 FYNNEI. Here the CDR3 DNA reads TGTGCCAGCAGTTGGGACAGGGCTGGTGGAAACACCATATATTTT. Protein sequence: CASSWDRAGGNTIYF.

The chain uses TRBV27 and TRBJ2-5; 10 nucleotides match TRBD2. J lost 5 bases, V lost 6 bases, and 6 bases had no gene match. The CDR3 totals 14 residues. The germline CDR1 and CDR2 sequences are MNHEY and SMNVEV (reference sequence). The CDR3 region is CASRLGLASETQYF. The DNA of the CDR3 is TGTGCCAGCAGACTGGGACTAGCGAGCGAGACCCAGTACTTC.

The chain's CDR3 is CASSGTQQGFTEAFF. The CDR3 coding sequence is TGTGCCAGCAGCGGAACACAACAGGGTTTCACTGAAGCTTTCTTT. V gene TRBV18 combines with J gene TRBJ1-1; a weak D match, TRBD1 (6 bases). Trimming cost V 8 bases and J 4 bases, with 20 bases left between them. Germline V gene sequence: CDR1 KGHSH, CDR2 LQKENI. The CDR3 has 15 amino acids.

This clone occurred once. The J gene is TRBJ1-5, the V gene TRBV5-6; TRBD1 matches at 8 bases. CDR1 SGHDT and CDR2 YYEEEE come from the germline V gene. The junction had 8 bases not matched to a gene; V was cut back by 4 bases and J by 8 bases. The CDR3 covers 14 residues. DNA of the CDR3: TGTGCCAGCAGCCTGACAGGGGACACTAAGCCCCAGCATTTT. Its protein product is CASSLTGDTKPQHF.